The 5 T cell receptor beta chains in this list originate from one sample, sequenced in a study of T-cell memory formation after mild COVID-19. TCRdb re-derived calls from the 5' RACE reads in MiXCR, one entry per CDR3 protein. This sample has about 560,000 distinct CDR3 sequences, with roughly 21% found just once. Sequencing was carried out using PBMCs or a T cell subset sorted from them (not recorded which). The receptors come from an adult woman who had mild COVID-19 (a few samples of this study predate the infection). Cell type and time point are not known.

The gene calls are TRBV14 and TRBJ2-4; possible D gene TRBD1, 7 bases. This CDR3 region has 16 residues. In germline, CDR1 is SGHDN, CDR2 FVKESK. With 0 bases removed from V and 2 bases from J, the gap between germline ends came to 11 bases. The CDR3 DNA is TGTGCCAGCAGCCAAGACAGGGGGACTTCCAAAAACATTCAGTACTTC. This codes for CASSQDRGTSKNIQYF.

The J gene is TRBJ1-5, the V gene TRBV27, with a weak D call TRBD1 (6 bases). V was clipped by 3 bases and J by 7 bases, with 16 bases between them. Germline CDR1 MNHEY, CDR2 SMNVEV (reference sequence). This CDR3 is 15 amino acids long. CDR3: CASSFGGPGGQPQHF. As DNA, the CDR3 is TGTGCCAGCAGTTTTGGGGGCCCGGGGGGACAGCCCCAGCATTTT.

This clonotype was counted ten times or more. The rearrangement uses TRBV7-8 and TRBJ2-1; 8 bases are shared with TRBD2. The CDR3 runs to 15 residues. V lost 3 bases, J lost 2 bases, and 3 bases stayed unmatched. CDR1 is SGHVS, CDR2 FQNEAQ, per germline. The CDR3 coding sequence is TGTGCCAGCAGCTTCACGGGAGGGCCCTACAATGAGCAGTTCTTC. Protein sequence: CASSFTGGPYNEQFF.

The table lists this clonotype with a few counts. The chain is built from TRBV11-3 and TRBJ2-4; 8 bases match TRBD2. This CDR3 region has 18 residues. Germline V CDR1 and CDR2: SGHNT, YENEEA. After removal of 0 bases from V and 1 base from J, the junction contained 8 bases not matched to a gene. The CDR3 sequence: CASSLDSGSTRAKNIQYF. The CDR3 DNA is TGTGCCAGCAGCTTAGACAGCGGGAGCACAAGGGCCAAAAACATTCAGTACTTC.

This clonotype was seen a few times. The rearrangement joins TRBV19 to TRBJ2-2; possible D gene TRBD2, 5 bases. Per germline, CDR1 LNHDA and CDR2 SQIVND (reference sequence). This CDR3 contains 16 residues. The V and J ends lost 7 bases and 4 bases respectively, with 19 bases between them. CDR3 bases: TGTGCCAGTAAAATCCCGGGAACCGTGGGCACCGGGGAGCTGTTTTTT. Its protein is CASKIPGTVGTGELFF.